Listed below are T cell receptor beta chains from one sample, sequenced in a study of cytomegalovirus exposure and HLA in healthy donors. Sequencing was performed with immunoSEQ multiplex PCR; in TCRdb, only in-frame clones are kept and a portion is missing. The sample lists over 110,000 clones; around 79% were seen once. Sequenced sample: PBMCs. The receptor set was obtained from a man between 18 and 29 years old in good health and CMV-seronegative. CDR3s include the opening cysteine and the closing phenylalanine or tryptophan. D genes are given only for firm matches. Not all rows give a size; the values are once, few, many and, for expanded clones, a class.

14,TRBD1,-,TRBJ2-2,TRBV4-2,CASSPRQGNRELFF,TGTGCCAGCAGCCCCCGACAGGGAAACCGGGAGCTGTTTTTT
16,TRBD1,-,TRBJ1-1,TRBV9,CASSAQSGTANTEAFF,TGTGCCAGCAGCGCACAATCCGGGACAGCGAACACTGAAGCTTTCTTT
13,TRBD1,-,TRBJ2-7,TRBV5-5,CASSRGTGYEQYF,TGTGCCAGCAGCAGGGGGACAGGCTACGAGCAGTACTTC
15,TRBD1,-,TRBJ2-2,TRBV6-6,CASSWGTGDTGELFF,TGTGCCAGCAGTTGGGGGACAGGGGACACCGGGGAGCTGTTTTTT
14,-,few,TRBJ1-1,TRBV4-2,CASSPQGRGTEAFF,TGTGCCAGCAGTCCCCAGGGCAGAGGCACTGAAGCTTTCTTT
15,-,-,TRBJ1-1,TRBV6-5,CASSYRGRGITEAFF,TGTGCCAGCAGTTACCGAGGACGAGGGATCACTGAAGCTTTCTTT
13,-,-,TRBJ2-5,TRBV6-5,CASSYSGKGTQYF,TGTGCCAGCAGTTACTCGGGCAAAGGGACCCAGTACTTC
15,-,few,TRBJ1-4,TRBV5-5,CASSGTGGVEEKLFF,TGTGCCAGCAGCGGTACGGGGGGGGTTGAGGAAAAACTGTTTTTT
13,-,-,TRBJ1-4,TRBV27,CASSLASFEKLFF,TGTGCCAGCAGTTTAGCCAGTTTTGAAAAACTGTTTTTT
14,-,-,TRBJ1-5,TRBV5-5,CASSLESGEQPQHF,TGTGCCAGCAGCTTGGAGTCAGGGGAACAGCCCCAGCATTTT
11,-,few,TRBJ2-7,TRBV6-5,CASSYGTSWYF,TGTGCCAGCAGTTACGGGACATCGTGGTACTTC
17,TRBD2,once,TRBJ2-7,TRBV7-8,CASSLARAGGSPYEQYF,TGTGCCAGCAGCTTAGCGCGAGCGGGGGGCAGCCCCTACGAGCAGTACTTC
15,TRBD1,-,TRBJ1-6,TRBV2,CASSGTAGINSPLHF,TGTGCCAGCAGCGGGACAGCAGGGATTAATTCACCCCTCCACTTT
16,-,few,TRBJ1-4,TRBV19,CASSLREPSVREKLFF,TGTGCCAGTAGTCTTCGGGAACCCTCTGTACGTGAAAAACTGTTTTTT
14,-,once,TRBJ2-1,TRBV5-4,CASSPPAGYNEQFF,TGTGCCAGCAGCCCCCCCGCAGGCTACAATGAGCAGTTCTTC
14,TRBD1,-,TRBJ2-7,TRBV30,CALGGQGRPYEQYF,TGTGCCTTGGGGGGACAGGGCAGGCCCTACGAGCAGTACTTC
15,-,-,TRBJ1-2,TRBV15,CATSSSPRALYGYTF,TGTGCCACCAGCAGCTCGCCGCGAGCTCTCTATGGCTACACCTTC
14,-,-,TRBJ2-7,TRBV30,CAWSPVGGAYEQYF,TGTGCCTGGAGCCCAGTCGGCGGCGCCTACGAGCAGTACTTC
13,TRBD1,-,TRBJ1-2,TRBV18,CASSPKGAAGYTF,TGTGCCAGCTCACCAAAGGGGGCGGCGGGCTACACCTTC
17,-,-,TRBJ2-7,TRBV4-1,CASSQAVGVGDSYEQYF,TGCGCCAGCAGCCAAGCCGTCGGGGTGGGAGACTCCTACGAGCAGTACTTC
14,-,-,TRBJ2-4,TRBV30,CAFATWGVGNIQYF,TGTGCCTTCGCAACTTGGGGGGTCGGAAACATTCAGTACTTC
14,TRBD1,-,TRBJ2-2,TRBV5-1,CASSPRQGTGELFF,TGCGCCAGCAGCCCACGACAGGGCACCGGGGAGCTGTTTTTT
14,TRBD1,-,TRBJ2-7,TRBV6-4,CASSLRDRGYEQYF,TGTGCCAGCAGCCTACGGGACAGGGGATACGAGCAGTACTTC
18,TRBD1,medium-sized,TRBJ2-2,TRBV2,CASSEQHDRALYTGELFF,TGTGCCAGCAGTGAACAGCACGACAGGGCGCTTTACACCGGGGAGCTGTTTTTT